These 18 T cell receptor beta chains came from one sample sequenced in a study of T cell responses to AZD1222 COVID-19 vaccine. Sequencing used immunoSEQ multiplex PCR; TCRdb keeps in-frame clones, though not all of them. The sample includes 200,000 or so clones, approximately 94% seen only once; the top ten take around 1%. The sequencing used peripheral blood, collected on day 0 of MenACWY control vaccination. The receptors originated from an adult in good health.

The chain is built from TRBV6-5 and TRBJ2-3; maybe TRBD1 (6 bases). CDR3 size: 13 residues. Trimming removed 6 bases at V and 6 bases at J, with 13 bases between. The V gene's germline CDR1 is MNHEY and CDR2 SVGAGI. CDR3 protein: CASRPQGIDTQYF. The CDR3 DNA reads TGTGCCAGCAGACCTCAGGGGATCGATACGCAGTATTTT.

The chain uses TRBV10-3 and TRBJ1-1; TRBD1 might be the D (5 bases). CDR1 and CDR2 (germline): ENHRY, SYGVKD. The CDR3 extends over 12 amino acids. V lost 0 bases and J 10 bases, leaving 9 bases between the germline ends. DNA for the CDR3: TGTGCCATCAGTGAGTCAAGCGACAGAGCTTTCTTT. It specifies CAISESSDRAFF.

This chain links TRBV30 with TRBJ2-6; 9 nucleotides match TRBD1. CDR1 is GTSNPN, CDR2 SVGIG, per germline (reference sequence). This CDR3 is built from 16 residues. The V and J ends lost 2 bases and 1 base, in that order; junction bases with no gene match: 3. The CDR3, as DNA: TGTGCCTGGAGTCGGACAGGGGTATCTGGGGCCAACGTCCTGACTTTC. Translation gives CAWSRTGVSGANVLTF.

CDR3: CASSLTGNEQGYTF. The DNA for the CDR3 is TGCGCCAGCAGCTTGACAGGGAATGAGCAAGGCTACACCTTC. The genes are TRBV5-1 and TRBJ1-2, with TRBD1 as a possible D gene (6 bases). The ends were cut back, 1 base at V and 8 bases at J, with 15 bases in the middle. Germline CDR1 is SGHRS and CDR2 is YFSETQ. This CDR3 region has 14 residues.

The CDR3 reads CAWSKGRLNLNQPQHF. The CDR3 bases are TGTGCCTGGAGTAAGGGTAGGTTGAATCTCAATCAGCCCCAGCATTTT. The rearrangement joins TRBV30 to TRBJ1-5; D is uncertain. The germline CDR1 and CDR2 sequences are GTSNPN and SVGIG (reference sequence). The CDR3 consists of 16 residues. Trimming stripped 2 bases from V and 3 bases from J, with 17 bases between.

This rearrangement joins TRBV18 to TRBJ2-1, with 13 bases lining up with TRBD2. J gave up 3 bases and V 0 bases, and 2 bases lay outside the gene matches. This CDR3 spans 17 amino acids. Germline V gene lookup returns CDR1 KGHSH and CDR2 LQKENI. The CDR3 sequence: CASSPPRLAGGYNEQFF. CDR3 nucleotide sequence: TGTGCCAGCTCACCACCCCGACTAGCGGGGGGCTACAATGAGCAGTTCTTC.

This rearrangement joins TRBV10-3 to TRBJ2-7; D possibly corresponds to TRBD1 (6 bases). This CDR3 is built from 16 residues. V lost 0 bases and J 3 bases, leaving 15 bases between the germline ends. Germline V lookup: CDR1 ENHRY, CDR2 SYGVKD. CDR3 sequence reads: CAISESGFAQGYEQYF. The CDR3 DNA sequence: TGTGCCATCAGTGAGTCAGGTTTTGCACAGGGCTACGAGCAGTACTTC.

The chain has TRBV3-1 (or the pseudogene TRBV3-2) and TRBJ1-2, with TRBD1 identical over 9 bases. With 2 bases clipped from V and 2 bases from J, the junction kept 6 bases outside the gene matches. Germline assignment: CDR1 LGHDT and CDR2 YNNKEL (reference sequence). There are 16 residues in the CDR3. The CDR3 region is CASSQRGQGPNYGYTF. The DNA of the CDR3 is TGTGCCAGCAGCCAACGGGGACAGGGTCCCAACTATGGCTACACCTTC.

J is TRBJ2-7 and V is TRBV4-3; D is perhaps TRBD1 (6 bases). The V end was cut by 0 bases, the J end by 6 bases, with 24 bases between. Germline values: CDR1 LGHNA, CDR2 YSLEER. The CDR3 totals 18 residues. CDR3 loop: CASSQDYGGTGPSLEQYF. The CDR3 DNA reads TGCGCCAGCAGCCAAGATTATGGGGGCACAGGCCCCTCGCTCGAGCAGTACTTC.

The chain employs TRBV28 and TRBJ1-2; 8 bases agree with TRBD1. Looked up from germline, CDR1 is MDHEN and CDR2 is SYDVKM. With V trimmed by 5 bases and J by 8 bases, 16 bases remained unmatched. This CDR3 is 16 amino acids long. The CDR3 DNA sequence: TGTGCCAGCAGTCTCCCGACAGGGGTCGTCCCCCGGGGCTACACCTTC. Translated, it gives CASSLPTGVVPRGYTF.

The chain couples TRBV28 to TRBJ1-6; 8 positions match TRBD1. The germline V gene encodes CDR1 MDHEN and CDR2 SYDVKM. Losses at the gene ends were 6 bases for V and 14 bases for J; bases not matched to a gene: 15. This CDR3 is built from 15 residues. The chain's CDR3 is CASSPGGQGPGTLHF. In DNA form, the CDR3 reads TGTGCCAGCAGCCCCGGAGGACAGGGTCCAGGGACCCTCCACTTT.

The chain has TRBV20-1 and TRBJ1-3; D not certain. CDR3 length: 16 amino acids. Germline assignment: CDR1 DFQATT and CDR2 SNEGSKA (reference sequence). Trimming shortened V by 3 bases and J by 1 base, and 16 bases separated the two germline ends. In DNA form, the CDR3 reads TGCAGTGCTAGTACCATTCGGGGAGCGTCTGGAAACACCATATATTTT. Amino acids: CSASTIRGASGNTIYF.

V is TRBV19 and J is TRBJ1-2; TRBD1 aligns across 9 bases. Germline CDR1 LNHDA, CDR2 SQIVND (reference sequence). V dropped 5 bases and J dropped 8; count of bases not matched to a gene: 9. This CDR3 is 14 amino acids long. Here the CDR3 reads CASSGTQGARGYTF. For the CDR3, the DNA is TGTGCCAGTAGTGGCACACAGGGGGCCCGAGGCTACACCTTC.

The chain recombines TRBV3-1 (or the pseudogene TRBV3-2) with TRBJ1-2; the D gene is possibly TRBD1 (5 bases). Germline V lookup: CDR1 LGHDT, CDR2 YNNKEL (reference sequence). Trimming removed 5 bases at V and 4 bases at J, with 8 bases between. The CDR3 contains 12 residues. The CDR3 region is CASSSQGYGYTF. CDR3 nucleotides: TGTGCCAGCAGCTCCCAGGGCTATGGCTACACCTTC.

In its sample, this clone was seen once. This chain joins TRBV3-1 (or the pseudogene TRBV3-2) and TRBJ1-5, with D unresolved. This CDR3 is built from 13 residues. Trimming cost V 1 base and J 7 bases, with 8 bases left between them. Germline V lookup: CDR1 LGHDT, CDR2 YNNKEL (reference sequence). CDR3 sequence (DNA): TGTGCCAGCAGCCAAGTCAGGAACCAGCCCCAGCATTTT. It codes for CASSQVRNQPQHF.

The gene calls are TRBV4-1 and TRBJ2-3; possible D gene TRBD2, 7 bases. The V end lost 5 bases, the J end lost 2 bases, and 17 bases lay between the germline ends. This CDR3 comprises 16 residues. From germline, CDR1 is MGHRA and CDR2 YSYEKL. The CDR3 bases are TGCGCCAGCAGCTGGGGGGGGCAGGGAAACACAGATACGCAGTATTTT. This codes for CASSWGGQGNTDTQYF.

The chain joins TRBV19 to TRBJ1-1, with D perhaps TRBD1 (6 bases). The CDR3 covers 14 residues. With 1 base removed from V and 5 bases from J, the gap between germline ends came to 11 bases. The germline CDR1 and CDR2 sequences are LNHDA and SQIVND (reference sequence). CDR3 in amino acids: CASSIAPGQTEAFF. The DNA for the CDR3 is TGTGCCAGTAGTATAGCCCCCGGACAGACTGAAGCTTTCTTT.

The rearrangement joins TRBV5-1 to TRBJ1-2, with a weak D call TRBD1 (5 bases). The V and J ends lost 1 base and 6 bases respectively, with 22 bases between them. From germline, CDR1 is SGHRS and CDR2 YFSETQ. The CDR3 runs 17 residues. The CDR3 is CASSLIPARGITHGYTF. CDR3 DNA sequence: TGCGCCAGCAGCTTGATCCCCGCCCGGGGGATTACGCATGGCTACACCTTC.